These 19 T cell receptor beta chains were sequenced from one sample in a study of PD-L1 blockade in urothelial cancer. Time point here: peripheral blood 6 weeks after treatment start. Clones were read by immunoSEQ multiplex PCR, and TCRdb kept only the in-frame ones, dropping some. This table has around 110,000 clones, about 89% appearing once. The input for sequencing was PBMCs, taken around atezolizumab (anti-PD-L1) treatment. The receptors derive from a man between 60 and 75 years old with urothelial cancer.

The V gene is TRBV4-1, the J gene TRBJ2-3, with unresolved D. The CDR3 contains 16 residues. V dropped 0 bases and J dropped 0 bases, with 10 bases sitting between them. Per the germline V gene, CDR1 is MGHRA and CDR2 is YSYEKL. CDR3 amino acids: CASSQEMFTSTDTQYF. Written as DNA, the CDR3 is TGCGCCAGCAGCCAAGAAATGTTTACTAGCACAGATACGCAGTATTTT.

The CDR3 is CASSLEDRPFSEQYF. The DNA of the CDR3 is TGTGCCAGCAGTTTAGAAGACAGACCCTTTTCCGAGCAGTACTTC. V usage is TRBV6-5 and J usage is TRBJ2-7; a possible D gene is TRBD1 (5 bases). The ends were cut back, 4 bases at V and 6 bases at J, with 19 bases in the middle. From germline, CDR1 is MNHEY and CDR2 SVGAGI. This CDR3 region has 15 residues.

The chain has TRBV7-3 and TRBJ2-2; 12 positions match TRBD2. Germline V gives CDR1 SGHTA, CDR2 FQGTGA. The trim removed 5 bases at V and 6 bases at J, leaving 4 bases unmatched. There are 15 residues in the CDR3. This chain's CDR3 is CASSPRLAGAGELFF. CDR3 DNA sequence: TGTGCCAGCAGCCCTAGACTAGCGGGGGCCGGGGAGCTGTTTTTT.

V is TRBV11-3 and J is TRBJ1-1, with 9 positions matching TRBD1. Germline CDR1 SGHNT, CDR2 YENEEA. CDR3 length: 17 amino acids. Losses at the gene ends were 3 bases for V and 0 bases for J; bases not matched to a gene: 8. The CDR3 sequence is CASSFAGTGMMNTEAFF. Written as DNA, the CDR3 is TGTGCCAGCAGCTTCGCCGGGACAGGGATGATGAACACTGAAGCTTTCTTT. Supplemented by reference TRBV11-3 and TRBJ1-1, the full variable domain reads EAGVVQSPRYKIIEKKQPVAFWCNPISGHNTLYWYLQNLGQGPELLIRYENEEAVDDSQLPKDRFSAERLKGVDSTLKIQPAELGDSAVYLCASSFAGTGMMNTEAFFGQGTRLTVV.

J is TRBJ1-1 and V is TRBV7-6; D unclear. V gave up 5 bases and J gave up 2 bases, with 15 bases separating them. CDR1 is SGHVS, CDR2 FNYEAQ, per germline. The CDR3 extends over 15 amino acids. In DNA form, the CDR3 reads TGTGCCAGCAGCCCCCCCGTAGCACGCAACACTGAAGCTTTCTTT. As protein: CASSPPVARNTEAFF.

The chain couples TRBV6-7 to TRBJ2-2, with TRBD2 identical over 12 bases. TRBV6-7 is identified as an open reading frame with a role that is uncertain. The CDR3 totals 17 residues. V lost 2 bases, J lost 5 bases, and 6 bases stayed unmatched. The CDR3 loop reads CASSYPRLAGETGELFF. The CDR3 region has the DNA TGTGCCAGCAGTTACCCTAGACTAGCGGGAGAGACCGGGGAGCTGTTTTTT.

The chain uses TRBV4-2 and TRBJ1-1; D is perhaps TRBD1 (6 bases). Trimming pared 0 bases from V and 0 bases from J, leaving 11 bases between. The CDR3 consists of 16 residues. Germline CDR1 is LGHNA and CDR2 is YNFKEQ. In DNA, the CDR3 is TGTGCCAGCAGCCAAGAAGGGGGTGCACTGAACACTGAAGCTTTCTTT. This codes for CASSQEGGALNTEAFF.

The J gene is TRBJ2-7, the V gene TRBV7-3; 10 bases align to TRBD2. CDR1 and CDR2 (germline): SGHTA, FQGTGA. V trimming: 2 bases; J trimming: 0 bases; junction bases outside the gene matches: 1. There are 15 residues in the CDR3. For the CDR3, the DNA is TGTGCCAGCAGCTTATCTAGCGGGAGCTCCTACGAGCAGTACTTC. The encoded protein is CASSLSSGSSYEQYF. Together with reference TRBV7-3 and TRBJ2-7, the CDR3 gives the full variable domain: GAGVSQTPSNKVTEKGKYVELRCDPISGHTALYWYRQSLGQGPEFLIYFQGTGAADDSGLPNDRFFAVRPEGSVSTLKIQRTERGDSAVYLCASSLSSGSSYEQYFGPGTRLTVT.

The J gene is TRBJ1-5, the V gene TRBV6-1; no reliable D call. The V gene's germline CDR1 is MNHNS and CDR2 SASEGT. CDR3 size: 14 residues. V was cut by 8 bases and J by 2 bases, with 13 bases left in between. In nucleotides, the CDR3 is TGTGCCAGCTCGGACCGGGAGGGCAATCAGCCCCAGCATTTT. Residues: CASSDREGNQPQHF.

The chain combines TRBV4-1 with TRBJ1-2, with 9 bases lining up with TRBD1. The CDR3 has 15 residues. Germline V gives CDR1 MGHRA, CDR2 YSYEKL. With V trimmed by 3 bases and J by 8 bases, 10 bases remained unmatched. The CDR3 nucleotides read TGCGCCAGCAGCCAGACCCGGGACAGGGTAGGAGGCTACACCTTC. Amino acid sequence: CASSQTRDRVGGYTF.

The chain combines TRBV7-2 with TRBJ2-1, with 7 bases fitting TRBD1. The CDR3 length is 14 residues. V gave up 6 bases and J gave up 4 bases; unmatched junction bases: 6. The germline V gene encodes CDR1 SGHTA and CDR2 FQGNSA. The CDR3 bases are TGTGCCAGCAGGCGGACAGGAGAGTACAATGAGCAGTTCTTC. Amino acids: CASRRTGEYNEQFF.

The chain employs TRBV7-8 and TRBJ2-1, with a possible D match to TRBD2 (6 bases). Germline CDR1 and CDR2: SGHVS and FQNEAQ. The CDR3 has 14 amino acids. Trimming pared 5 bases from V and 5 bases from J, leaving 13 bases between. The DNA for the CDR3 is TGTGCCAGCAGCATCCCGGGACTCCACAATGAGCAGTTCTTC. Protein: CASSIPGLHNEQFF.

V usage is TRBV7-8 and J usage is TRBJ1-2; 7 nucleotides match TRBD1. V shed 5 bases and J 6 bases; nucleotides not matched to a gene: 6. Per the germline V gene, CDR1 is SGHVS and CDR2 is FQNEAQ. There are 13 residues in the CDR3. CDR3 nucleotides: TGTGCCAGCAGCCCAATAGACAGGGATGGCTACACCTTC. Translating gives CASSPIDRDGYTF. Together with reference TRBV7-8 and TRBJ1-2, the CDR3 gives the full variable domain: GAGVSQSPRYKVAKRGQDVALRCDPISGHVSLFWYQQALGQGPEFLTYFQNEAQLDKSGLPSDRFFAERPEGSVSTLKIQRTQQEDSAVYLCASSPIDRDGYTFGSGTRLTVV.

The chain couples TRBV19 to TRBJ2-1; D possibly corresponds to TRBD2 (5 bases). CDR3 size: 11 residues. Germline assignment: CDR1 LNHDA and CDR2 SQIVND (reference sequence). The V and J ends lost 8 bases and 5 bases respectively, with 7 bases between them. CDR3: CASDYHNEQFF. The CDR3 DNA reads TGTGCCAGTGACTACCACAATGAGCAGTTCTTC.

The V call is TRBV18, the J call TRBJ2-1; no clear D. V was trimmed by 5 bases and J by 7 bases, leaving 21 bases between them. In germline, CDR1 is KGHSH, CDR2 LQKENI. The CDR3 totals 16 residues. CDR3 nucleotide sequence: TGTGCCAGCTCAAGCAACTTTTTGGCAGGATTAAATGAGCAGTTCTTC. It translates to CASSSNFLAGLNEQFF.

V and J are TRBV27 and TRBJ1-5; a possible D gene is TRBD1 (5 bases). Per the germline V gene, CDR1 is MNHEY and CDR2 is SMNVEV (reference sequence). Trimming took off 2 bases at V and 3 bases at J, with 11 bases between the two ends. This CDR3 comprises 15 residues. The CDR3 DNA is TGTGCCAGCAGTTTACTGCAGGGCCCCAATCAGCCCCAGCATTTT. Translated, it gives CASSLLQGPNQPQHF.

This chain joins TRBV30 and TRBJ2-1, with D possibly being TRBD1 (5 bases). Germline V gene data show CDR1 as GTSNPN and CDR2 as SVGIG (reference sequence). V lost 3 bases to trimming and J lost 4 bases, with 13 bases between them. This CDR3 has 14 amino acids. Here the CDR3 reads CAWRGPGPYNEQFF. In nucleotides, the CDR3 is TGTGCCTGGAGGGGGCCGGGCCCTTACAATGAGCAGTTCTTC.

V is TRBV4-3 and J is TRBJ2-1, with D hard to call. Germline CDR1 and CDR2: LGHNA and YSLEER. Trimming left V 3 bases short and J 4 bases short, with 13 bases between. The CDR3 runs 15 residues. The CDR3 spells CASSHELTRYNEQFF. DNA for the CDR3: TGCGCCAGCAGCCATGAACTTACCCGGTACAATGAGCAGTTCTTC.

J is TRBJ2-1 and V is TRBV7-2, with D possibly being TRBD2 (5 bases). Germline-derived CDR1 and CDR2 are SGHTA and FQGNSA. The CDR3 runs 13 residues. V was clipped by 5 bases and J by 6 bases, with 11 bases between them. The CDR3 nucleotides are TGTGCCAGCAGCGATGGACTCCCCAATGAGCAGTTCTTC. It yields the protein CASSDGLPNEQFF.